Here is one T cell receptor (beta chain) with its context. This clonotype was counted a few times. The antigen this receptor binds is unknown. Base quality data are lacking; no much larger clone is found one base away. The sample originates from a study of CD8+CD57+ T cells in acquired aplastic anemia (dated by TCRdb to between 2018 and 2020). Study-wide context: Extracted DNA from sorted CD4+ and CD8+ cells averaged approximately 3 ug, ranging from 0.2 to 27.4 ug. CD8+CD57+ expansion was defined as frequency above the mean frequency observed in healthy subjects.

Profiling of TCR beta VDJ combinations and CDR3 sequences used genomic DNA as the template. An Illumina HiSeq 2000 was the platform used for TCR repertoire sequencing. As for how the authors treated the data: TRBV/TRBJ rearrangement plots, CDR3 size and DJ length profiles, and Simpson's diversity index were used to evaluate the repertoires. The immunodominant clone was defined as the most abundant DNA sequence in deep sequencing data. CDR3 amino acid sequences were checked for sharing between subjects and were compared against published repertoires and the VDJdb database. TCRdb cleaned the public reads at Q25 with fastp, built clones with MiXCR and kept in-frame beta chains. Entries that share a CDR3 protein sequence are merged under the most common genes and DNA. The V and J calls come from TCRdb's annotation, not from the publication. This sample holds 170,000 or so distinct CDR3 sequences; 48% were observed only once. The ten top clones hold roughly 30% of the sample.

Study-level results and caveats: Although roughly 29 CD8+ CDR3 sequences were shared by patients and controls, these sequences appeared highly expressed in patients and within the immunodominant clones of patients. CD8+ Simpson's diversity did not differ significantly between patients and healthy controls (P=0.060).

Flow cytometry had shown CD8+CD57+ cell expansion in the patients selected for sequencing. Every patient had severe acquired aplastic anemia, diagnosed using the International Study of Aplastic Anemia and Agranulocytosis and Camitta criteria. At the time blood was sampled, none of the patients had received any therapy. The study deep-sequenced TCR repertoires of sorted CD4+ and CD8+ blood T cells from severe aplastic anemia patients and healthy subjects. Patients were enrolled in the USA under clinicaltrials.gov protocols 00001620, 01623167, 00001397, 00071045, 00081523 and 00961064. Ficoll-Paque density gradient centrifugation was used to isolate peripheral blood mononuclear cells. Before DNA extraction, CD4+ and CD8+ T cells were sorted by FACS or by magnetic beads. Input material: sorted CD4+, CD8+, or CD8+CD57+ T cells (not recorded which) from PBMCs. The TCR comes from a human donor with aplastic anemia.

The CDR3 region reads CASSAGQYQQYF. The nucleotides are TGCGCCAGCAGCGCGGGCCAGTACCAGCAGTACTTC. In this chain, TRBV5-1 is recombined with TRBJ2-7, with a tentative D gene TRBD2 over 5 matching bases. As encoded in the germline V gene, CDR1 is SGHRS while CDR2 is YFSETQ. V gives up 4 bases and J gives up 8 bases, and the segment between their germline ends measures 13 bases. The CDR3 numbers 12 residues from cysteine through phenylalanine. Only the CDR3 DNA is retained, 36 bases long and in frame from the first base. Supplemented by the reference TRBV5-1 and TRBJ2-7 proteins around the CDR3, the complete variable domain is KAGVTQTPRYLIKTRGQQVTLSCSPISGHRSVSWYQQTPGQGLQFLFEYFSETQRNKGNFPGRFSGRQFSNSRSEMNVSTLELGDSALYLCASSAGQYQQYFGPGTRLTVT.